In this sample, the clone carrying this T cell receptor (beta chain) turned up many times. Antigen: not known. The data stem from a study of CD8+CD57+ T cells in acquired aplastic anemia. The study's findings and limits: The study found no significant CD8+ Simpson's diversity difference between patients and controls. Roughly 28 was the count of CD8+ CDR3 sequences that patients shared with controls.

The template used for profiling TCR beta VDJ and CDR3 was genomic DNA. TCRdb re-derived calls from the reads in MiXCR, one entry per CDR3 protein. The sample carries under 200,000 distinct CDR3 sequences, 40% to 55% recorded once. Trimming pared 3 bases from V and 1 base from J, leaving 10 bases between. This CDR3 spans 14 amino acids. Germline V gene data show CDR1 as SGHRS and CDR2 as YFSETQ. CD8+CD57+ cell expansion had been shown by flow cytometry in patients chosen for sequencing. As a group, the patients uniformly had severe acquired aplastic anemia. The blood sampling took place in patients who had so far received no therapy.

The chain employs TRBV5-1 and TRBJ1-2; tentative D call: TRBD1 (6 bases). This TCR derives from a human donor with aplastic anemia. The sample comprised sorted CD4+, CD8+, or CD8+CD57+ T cells (not recorded which) from PBMCs. The CDR3 region is CASSYTQGNYGYTF. For the CDR3, the DNA is TGCGCCAGCAGCTACACACAGGGTAACTATGGCTACACCTTC.